The T cell receptor beta chain under discussion was sequenced for a study of T cells in Graves' hyperthyroidism and ophthalmopathy. Study results and caveats: In blood, most of the thyroid clonotypes expanded above 0.001 were also present.

V was trimmed by 6 bases and J by 1 base, leaving 18 bases between them. The CDR3 is 16 residues long. A Clinical Activity Score of at least 3, a NOSPECS grade of at least 4 and a duration under 3 months were recorded in the ophthalmopathy patients. The CDR3 regions of TCR beta were amplified from RNA transcripts. HTBI primers drove first-round RT-PCR of the TCR CDR3. TCRdb recomputed calls from the multiplex PCR reads with MiXCR, one row per CDR3 protein. The data hold roughly 520,000 distinct CDR3 sequences, with around 24% observed a single time. Note on this clonotype: As yet, its antigen is unknown.

The sequenced sample was blood. The chain employs TRBV12-3 or TRBV12-4 and TRBJ2-5; the D gene is possibly TRBD2 (6 bases). This clonotype was obtained from a woman aged 30 to 39 with Graves' ophthalmopathy. This chain's CDR3 is CASRPLGERVQETQYF. The CDR3 DNA sequence: TGTGCCAGCAGACCACTCGGGGAGCGGGTCCAAGAGACCCAGTACTTC.